The next 27 T cell receptor beta chains were all read from a single sample in a study of blood T cell repertoires in COVID-19. This table comes from immunoSEQ multiplex PCR, and its TCRdb copy is limited to in-frame clones, with some not included. The sample has some 77,000 clones; around 91% are singletons. The sample comprised peripheral blood. The receptors stem from a woman aged 80 or older with active or convalescent COVID-19.

The chain has TRBV19 and TRBJ2-2; TRBD1 matches at 12 bases. The germline CDR1 and CDR2 sequences are LNHDA and SQIVND (reference sequence). V lost 4 bases, J lost 0 bases, and 9 bases stayed unmatched. The CDR3 is made up of 19 amino acids. CDR3 protein: CASSTGTGGNLANTGELFF. Written as DNA, the CDR3 is TGTGCCAGTAGTACTGGGACAGGGGGCAACCTCGCGAACACCGGGGAGCTGTTTTTT.

The chain recombines TRBV29-1 with TRBJ1-1; D perhaps matches TRBD1 (5 bases). Trimming stripped 1 base from V and 1 base from J, with 7 bases between. The germline V gene has CDR1 SQVTM and CDR2 ANQGSEA. This CDR3 spans 13 amino acids. This chain's CDR3 is CSVEGGGNTEAFF. Here the CDR3 DNA reads TGCAGCGTTGAAGGGGGCGGGAACACTGAAGCTTTCTTT. Full variable domain (outside the CDR3, taken from reference TRBV29-1 and TRBJ1-1): SAVISQKPSRDICQRGTSLTIQCQVDSQVTMMFWYRQQPGQSLTLIATANQGSEATYESGFVIDKFPISRPNLTFSTLTVSNMSPEDSSIYLCSVEGGGNTEAFFGQGTRLTVV.

The chain uses TRBV2 and TRBJ1-5; 7 bases agree with TRBD1. This CDR3 has 16 residues. Germline V gives CDR1 SNHLY, CDR2 FYNNEI. V lost 1 base and J lost 1; bases outside the gene matches: 4. CDR3 loop: CASSEGGQRSNQPQHF. The DNA for the CDR3 is TGTGCCAGCAGTGAAGGGGGACAGAGAAGCAATCAGCCCCAGCATTTT.

This clone appeared a few times. V is TRBV6-6 and J is TRBJ2-2, with D tentatively TRBD1 (6 bases). CDR1 MNHNY and CDR2 SVGAGI come from the germline V gene (reference sequence). The ends were cut back, 6 bases at V and 1 base at J, with 15 bases in the middle. The CDR3 has 16 residues. Here the CDR3 DNA reads TGTGCCAGCAGACGATACGGACAGCTGAACACCGGGGAGCTGTTTTTT. Residues: CASRRYGQLNTGELFF.

V is TRBV28 and J is TRBJ1-2, with D uncertain. The CDR3 loop spans 14 amino acids. CDR1 and CDR2 from the germline V gene are MDHEN and SYDVKM. V gave up 5 bases and J gave up 2 bases, with 12 bases separating them. CDR3 DNA: TGTGCCAGCAGTCCACCGGGGAAGAACTATGGCTACACCTTC. Its translation is CASSPPGKNYGYTF.

J is TRBJ2-3 and V is TRBV6-5, with D perhaps TRBD2 (6 bases). The ends were cut back, 6 bases at V and 0 bases at J, with 13 bases in the middle. Germline CDR1 and CDR2: MNHEY and SVGAGI. CDR3 size: 15 residues. The CDR3 region has the DNA TGTGCCAGCAGGCGGGATCCCACTAGCACAGATACGCAGTATTTT. Translating gives CASRRDPTSTDTQYF.

This chain joins TRBV9 and TRBJ1-1, with D perhaps matching TRBD1 (6 bases). Trimming cost V 4 bases and J 3 bases, with 10 bases left between them. CDR1 is SGDLS, CDR2 YYNGEE, per germline. This CDR3 contains 13 residues. The chain's CDR3 is CASSYAGDTEAFF. The CDR3 DNA follows: TGTGCCAGCAGCTATGCAGGGGACACTGAAGCTTTCTTT.

There are a few counts of this clone. The V gene is TRBV11-2, the J gene TRBJ2-7; possibly TRBD2 for D (5 bases). Germline V gene data show CDR1 as SGHAT and CDR2 as FQNNGV. This CDR3 comprises 14 residues. Between the trimmed V and J ends, which lost 5 bases and 0 bases, there was a span of 11 bases. CDR3 nucleotide sequence: TGTGCCAGCAGCCTTGGACTTCCCTCCTACGAGCAGTACTTC. This translates into CASSLGLPSYEQYF.

The V and J genes are TRBV4-3 and TRBJ1-3; D gene unclear. Between the trimmed V and J ends, which lost 0 bases and 1 base, there was a span of 10 bases. CDR1 and CDR2 (germline): LGHNA, YSLEER. CDR3 length: 16 amino acids. CDR3 amino acids: CASSQDPGRSGNTIYF. In DNA, the CDR3 is TGCGCCAGCAGCCAAGACCCCGGGAGGTCTGGAAACACCATATATTTT.

J is TRBJ2-3 and V is TRBV9; the D is unclear. With 0 bases removed from V and 2 bases from J, the gap between germline ends came to 10 bases. The CDR3 is 15 residues long. The germline CDR1 and CDR2 sequences are SGDLS and YYNGEE. CDR3 coding DNA: TGTGCCAGCAGCGTAGGCCCAGGAAACACAGATACGCAGTATTTT. Translation gives CASSVGPGNTDTQYF.

The chain is built from TRBV11-2 and TRBJ2-3; the D is unclear. V was cut by 5 bases and J by 2 bases, with 14 bases left in between. Per the germline V gene, CDR1 is SGHAT and CDR2 is FQNNGV. The CDR3 runs to 15 residues. The CDR3 DNA reads TGTGCCAGCAGCCCGGCGGCTAGGCCCACAGATACGCAGTATTTT. This translates into CASSPAARPTDTQYF.

The V gene is TRBV6-5, the J gene TRBJ1-5; D is possibly TRBD1 (5 bases). The CDR3 is 14 amino acids. Trimming left V 8 bases short and J 7 bases short, with 18 bases between. Germline CDR1 and CDR2: MNHEY and SVGAGI. The DNA of the CDR3 is TGTGCCAGCGACCATAACGGGGGGTGGCAGCCCCAGCATTTT. The encoded protein is CASDHNGGWQPQHF.

The chain combines TRBV27 with TRBJ2-5; 12 positions agree with TRBD1. J was trimmed by 6 bases and V by 6 bases; bases with no gene match: 5. CDR1 MNHEY and CDR2 SMNVEV come from the germline V gene (reference sequence). The CDR3 contains 14 residues. Here the CDR3 reads CASRGQGAWKTQYF. The CDR3 DNA is TGTGCCAGCAGGGGACAGGGGGCTTGGAAGACCCAGTACTTC.

In its sample, this clone was seen once. V and J are TRBV7-2 and TRBJ1-6, with 8 bases aligning to TRBD1. Germline-derived CDR1 and CDR2 are SGHTA and FQGNSA. This CDR3 region has 15 residues. V shed 6 bases and J 7 bases; nucleotides not matched to a gene: 8. In DNA form, the CDR3 reads TGTGCCAGCAGTCCTTTCAGGGGGCTGAATTCACCCCTCCACTTT. Amino acid sequence: CASSPFRGLNSPLHF.

DNA for the CDR3: TGTGCCACCAGTGAAACAGGGGCAGGAGATACGCAGTATTTT. The encoded protein is CATSETGAGDTQYF. The chain couples TRBV24-1 to TRBJ2-3; TRBD1 matches at 7 bases. The J segment lost 5 bases and the V segment lost 4 bases, leaving 5 bases of the junction unmatched. The CDR3 is 14 amino acids. The V gene's germline CDR1 is KGHDR and CDR2 SFDVKD.

The chain uses TRBV25-1 and TRBJ1-3; 8 positions agree with TRBD1. Germline CDR1 MGHDK, CDR2 SYGVNS. The CDR3 is made up of 17 amino acids. Unmatched junction bases numbered 8, after V lost 3 bases and J lost 1 base. CDR3 sequence: CASSDVMRQGSGNTIYF. CDR3 sequence (DNA): TGTGCCAGCAGTGATGTTATGAGACAGGGGTCTGGAAACACCATATATTTT. Drawing the rest from reference TRBV25-1 and TRBJ1-3, the complete variable domain is EADIYQTPRYLVIGTGKKITLECSQTMGHDKMYWYQQDPGMELHLIHYSYGVNSTEKGDLSSESTVSRIRTEHFPLTLESARPSHTSQYLCASSDVMRQGSGNTIYFGEGSWLTVV.

This clone occurred a few times. In DNA, the CDR3 is TGTGCCAGCACGTACGACCGACAGGGGGAGTACGAGCAGTACTTC. Translating gives CASTYDRQGEYEQYF. The chain combines TRBV2 with TRBJ2-7, with 9 bases identical to TRBD1. Trimming took 7 bases from V and 4 from J; bases not matched to a gene: 11. The CDR3 runs to 15 residues. Germline V lookup: CDR1 SNHLY, CDR2 FYNNEI.

The chain has TRBV11-2 and TRBJ1-2, with 7 bases that match TRBD1. The trim removed 4 bases at V and 3 bases at J, leaving 2 bases unmatched. This CDR3 is built from 13 residues. Per the germline V gene, CDR1 is SGHAT and CDR2 is FQNNGV. CDR3 protein: CASSYGTDYGYTF. The CDR3 DNA sequence: TGTGCCAGCAGCTATGGGACAGACTATGGCTACACCTTC. The full variable domain, rest sourced from reference TRBV11-2 and TRBJ1-2, is EAGVAQSPRYKIIEKRQSVAFWCNPISGHATLYWYQQILGQGPKLLIQFQNNGVVDDSQLPKDRFSAERLKGVDSTLKIQPAKLEDSAVYLCASSYGTDYGYTFGSGTRLTVV.

The genes are TRBV3-1 (or the pseudogene TRBV3-2) and TRBJ2-1; D remains ambiguous. Trimming removed 1 base from V and 5 bases from J, with 12 bases in between. This CDR3 is built from 15 residues. The germline V gene encodes CDR1 LGHDT and CDR2 YNNKEL (reference sequence). In nucleotides, the CDR3 is TGTGCCAGCAGCCAAGTAGGAGCAGCTAACAATGAGCAGTTCTTC. Translating it yields CASSQVGAANNEQFF.

V gene TRBV7-6 combines with J gene TRBJ2-4, with 9 bases matching TRBD1. J lost 7 bases, V lost 1 base, and 5 bases had no gene match. CDR1 and CDR2 from the germline V gene are SGHVS and FNYEAQ. This CDR3 is built from 15 residues. The CDR3 protein is CASSLDGGQGNIQYF. CDR3 bases: TGTGCCAGCAGCTTAGACGGCGGACAGGGGAACATTCAGTACTTC.

This chain joins TRBV6-5 and TRBJ2-7; TRBD1 agrees at 7 bases. Germline V CDR1 and CDR2: MNHEY, SVGAGI. The ends lost 7 bases at V and 4 bases at J; junction bases unmatched: 10. This CDR3 spans 14 amino acids. The CDR3 DNA follows: TGTGCCAGCAACGCCGGGACAGCCTTTTACGAGCAGTACTTC. Translation gives CASNAGTAFYEQYF.

The chain recombines TRBV7-2 with TRBJ1-3; a weak D match, TRBD1 (5 bases). The CDR3 extends over 16 amino acids. V shed 1 base and J shed 0 bases, with 10 bases lying between them. Germline V gives CDR1 SGHTA, CDR2 FQGNSA. The DNA for the CDR3 is TGTGCCAGCAGCTTAGACAGGCACCCCTCTGGAAACACCATATATTTT. The encoded protein is CASSLDRHPSGNTIYF.

This clone is a singleton in its sample. CDR3 amino acids: CASSKGPTGGGRRPQHF. The CDR3, as DNA: TGTGCCAGCAGTAAGGGCCCGACAGGGGGAGGGAGGCGGCCCCAGCATTTT. J is TRBJ1-5 and V is TRBV6-2 or TRBV6-3; TRBD1 matches at 9 bases. The CDR3 contains 17 residues. Germline CDR1 is MNHEY and CDR2 is SVGEGT. The J segment lost 9 bases and the V segment lost 5 bases, leaving 17 bases of the junction unmatched.

This clone was detected a few times. The chain has TRBV18 and TRBJ1-5; D possibly corresponds to TRBD1 (5 bases). The CDR3 has 14 amino acids. Trimming pared 4 bases from V and 3 bases from J, leaving 10 bases between. CDR1 is KGHSH and CDR2 is LQKENI in the germline V gene. Here the CDR3 reads CASSRQGNNQPQHF. CDR3 coding DNA: TGTGCCAGCTCACGCCAGGGCAACAATCAGCCCCAGCATTTT.

This chain joins TRBV5-6 and TRBJ1-2; 8 nucleotides align to TRBD1. This CDR3 has 14 residues. The V gene end was trimmed by 2 bases and the J gene end by 4 bases; junction bases not matched to a gene: 4. In germline, CDR1 is SGHDT, CDR2 YYEEEE. For the CDR3, the DNA is TGTGCCAGCAGCTTCCGGGACAGGAGCTATGGCTACACCTTC. Its translation is CASSFRDRSYGYTF.

The chain is built from TRBV27 and TRBJ2-7, with TRBD2 matching 10 bases. CDR1 is MNHEY, CDR2 SMNVEV, per germline (reference sequence). This CDR3 region has 15 residues. The V gene end was trimmed by 7 bases and the J gene end by 2 bases; junction bases not matched to a gene: 8. CDR3 in amino acids: CASTRTSGSAYEQYF. The CDR3 region has the DNA TGTGCCAGCACCCGGACTAGCGGAAGTGCCTACGAGCAGTACTTC.

This chain connects TRBV30 to TRBJ1-2; 9 bases line up with TRBD1. Germline V gene sequence: CDR1 GTSNPN, CDR2 SVGIG (reference sequence). Trimming removed 2 bases from V and 7 bases from J; junction bases left unmatched: 5. The CDR3 has 13 amino acids. The CDR3 coding sequence is TGTGCCTGGAGTATAGGACAGGGGCCTGGCTACACCTTC. Translating it yields CAWSIGQGPGYTF. Full variable domain (rest looked up from reference TRBV30 and TRBJ1-2): SQTIHQWPATLVQPVGSPLSLECTVEGTSNPNLYWYRQAAGRGLQLLFYSVGIGQISSEVPQNLSASRPQDRQFILSSKKLLLSDSGFYLCAWSIGQGPGYTFGSGTRLTVV.